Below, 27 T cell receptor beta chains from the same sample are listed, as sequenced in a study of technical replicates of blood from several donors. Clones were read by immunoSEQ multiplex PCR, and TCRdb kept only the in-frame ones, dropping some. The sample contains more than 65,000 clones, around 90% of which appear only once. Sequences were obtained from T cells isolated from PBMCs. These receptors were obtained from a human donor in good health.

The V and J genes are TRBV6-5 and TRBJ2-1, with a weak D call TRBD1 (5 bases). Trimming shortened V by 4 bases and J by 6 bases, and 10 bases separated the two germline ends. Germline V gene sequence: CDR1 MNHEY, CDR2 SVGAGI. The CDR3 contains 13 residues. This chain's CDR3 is CASSFQGANEQFF. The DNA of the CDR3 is TGTGCCAGCAGTTTCCAGGGCGCCAATGAGCAGTTCTTC.

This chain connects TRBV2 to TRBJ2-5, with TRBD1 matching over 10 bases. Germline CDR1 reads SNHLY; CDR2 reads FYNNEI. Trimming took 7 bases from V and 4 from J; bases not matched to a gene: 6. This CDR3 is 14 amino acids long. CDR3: CASTRQGAGETQYF. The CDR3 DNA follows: TGTGCCAGCACTAGACAGGGGGCAGGAGAGACCCAGTACTTC.

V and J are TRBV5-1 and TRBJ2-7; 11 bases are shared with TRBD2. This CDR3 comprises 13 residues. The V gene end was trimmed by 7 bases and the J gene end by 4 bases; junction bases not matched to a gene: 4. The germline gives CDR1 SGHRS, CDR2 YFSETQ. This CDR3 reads CASAGTSGYEQYF. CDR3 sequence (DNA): TGCGCCAGCGCCGGGACTAGCGGATACGAGCAGTACTTC.

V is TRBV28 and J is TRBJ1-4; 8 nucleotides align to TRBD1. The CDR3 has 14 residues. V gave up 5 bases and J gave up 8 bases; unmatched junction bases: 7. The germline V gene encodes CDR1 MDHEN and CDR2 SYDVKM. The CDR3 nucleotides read TGTGCCAGCAGTCCAGGGGGCCTAAGCGAAAAACTGTTTTTT. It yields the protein CASSPGGLSEKLFF.

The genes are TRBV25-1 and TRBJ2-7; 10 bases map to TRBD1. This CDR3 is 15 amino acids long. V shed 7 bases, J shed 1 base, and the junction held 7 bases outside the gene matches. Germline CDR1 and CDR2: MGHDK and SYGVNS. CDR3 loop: CASIKTGGLSYEQYF. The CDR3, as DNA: TGTGCCAGCATTAAGACAGGGGGCCTTTCCTACGAGCAGTACTTC.

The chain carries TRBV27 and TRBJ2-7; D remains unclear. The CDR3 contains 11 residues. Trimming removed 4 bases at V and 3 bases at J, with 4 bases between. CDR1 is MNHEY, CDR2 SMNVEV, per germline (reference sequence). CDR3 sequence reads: CASSYNYEQYF. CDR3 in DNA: TGTGCCAGCAGTTACAACTACGAGCAGTACTTC.

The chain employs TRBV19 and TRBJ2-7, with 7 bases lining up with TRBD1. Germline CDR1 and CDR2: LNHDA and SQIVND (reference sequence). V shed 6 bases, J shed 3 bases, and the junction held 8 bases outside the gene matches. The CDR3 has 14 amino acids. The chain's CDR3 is CASSSDREHYEQYF. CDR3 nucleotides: TGTGCCAGTAGCAGTGACAGGGAGCACTACGAGCAGTACTTC.

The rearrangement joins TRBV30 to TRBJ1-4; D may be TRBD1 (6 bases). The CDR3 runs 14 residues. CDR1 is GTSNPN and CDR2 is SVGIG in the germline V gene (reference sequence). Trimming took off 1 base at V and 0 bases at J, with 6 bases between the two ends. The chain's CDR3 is CAWSAGATNEKLFF. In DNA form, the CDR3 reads TGTGCCTGGAGTGCAGGGGCAACTAATGAAAAACTGTTTTTT.

CDR3 sequence (DNA): TGTGCCAGCAGCGAGACTAGCGGGAGTCTTAGTGAGCAGTTCTTC. This translates into CASSETSGSLSEQFF. The chain employs TRBV9 and TRBJ2-1, with 12 bases fitting TRBD2. Trimming removed 3 bases from V and 9 bases from J; junction bases left unmatched: 7. The CDR3 runs 15 residues. From germline, CDR1 is SGDLS and CDR2 YYNGEE. The full variable domain, completed using reference TRBV9 and TRBJ2-1, is DSGVTQTPKHLITATGQRVTLRCSPRSGDLSVYWYQQSLDQGLQFLIQYYNGEERAKGNILERFSAQQFPDLHSELNLSSLELGDSALYFCASSETSGSLSEQFFGPGTRLTVL.

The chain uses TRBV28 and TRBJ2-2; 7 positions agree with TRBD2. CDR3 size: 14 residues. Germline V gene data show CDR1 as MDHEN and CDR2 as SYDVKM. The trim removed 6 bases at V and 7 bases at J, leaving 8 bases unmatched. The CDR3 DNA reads TGTGCCAGCAGGATGGGACTATCTCTCGGGGAGCTGTTTTTT. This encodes CASRMGLSLGELFF.

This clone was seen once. This chain's CDR3 is CASSQVLPNREPQHF. The DNA of the CDR3 is TGCGCCAGCAGCCAAGTATTACCTAACAGGGAGCCCCAGCATTTT. The chain combines TRBV4-1 with TRBJ1-5; D possibly corresponds to TRBD1 (6 bases). The CDR3 is made up of 15 amino acids. CDR1 is MGHRA and CDR2 is YSYEKL in the germline V gene. V was shortened by 1 base and J by 8 bases, with 15 bases between the two germline ends.

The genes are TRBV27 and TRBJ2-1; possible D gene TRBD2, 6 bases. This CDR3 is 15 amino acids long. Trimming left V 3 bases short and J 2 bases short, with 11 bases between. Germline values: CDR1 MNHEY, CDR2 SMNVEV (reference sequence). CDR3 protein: CASSLTGEPYNEQFF. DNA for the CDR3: TGTGCCAGCAGTTTGACGGGAGAGCCCTACAATGAGCAGTTCTTC.

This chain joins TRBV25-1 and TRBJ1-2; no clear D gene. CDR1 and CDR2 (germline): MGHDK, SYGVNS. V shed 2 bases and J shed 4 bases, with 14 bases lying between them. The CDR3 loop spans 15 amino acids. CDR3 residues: CASSEVGGRGYGYTF. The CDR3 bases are TGTGCCAGCAGTGAAGTAGGAGGACGGGGCTATGGCTACACCTTC.

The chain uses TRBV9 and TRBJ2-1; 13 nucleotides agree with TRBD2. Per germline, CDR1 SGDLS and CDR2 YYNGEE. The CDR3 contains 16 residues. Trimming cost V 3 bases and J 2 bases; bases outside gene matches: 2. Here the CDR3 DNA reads TGTGCCAGCAGCGCCGGGACTAGCGGGACCTACAATGAGCAGTTCTTC. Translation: CASSAGTSGTYNEQFF.

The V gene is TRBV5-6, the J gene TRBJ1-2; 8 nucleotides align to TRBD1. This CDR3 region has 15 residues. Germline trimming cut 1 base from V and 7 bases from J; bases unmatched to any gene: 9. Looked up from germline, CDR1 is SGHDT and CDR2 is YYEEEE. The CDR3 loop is CASSLPGQVFGGYTF. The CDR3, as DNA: TGTGCCAGCAGCTTGCCGGGACAGGTGTTTGGTGGCTACACCTTC.

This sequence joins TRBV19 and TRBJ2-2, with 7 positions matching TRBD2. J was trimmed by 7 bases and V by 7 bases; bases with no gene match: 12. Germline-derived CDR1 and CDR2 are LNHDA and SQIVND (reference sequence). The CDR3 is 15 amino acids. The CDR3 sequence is CASTSIWGGHGELFF. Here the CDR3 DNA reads TGTGCCAGTACCAGTATATGGGGGGGTCACGGGGAGCTGTTTTTT. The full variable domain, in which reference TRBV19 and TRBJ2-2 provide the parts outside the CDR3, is DGGITQSPKYLFRKEGQNVTLSCEQNLNHDAMYWYRQDPGQGLRLIYYSQIVNDFQKGDIAEGYSVSREKKESFPLTVTSAQKNPTAFYLCASTSIWGGHGELFFGEGSRLTVL.

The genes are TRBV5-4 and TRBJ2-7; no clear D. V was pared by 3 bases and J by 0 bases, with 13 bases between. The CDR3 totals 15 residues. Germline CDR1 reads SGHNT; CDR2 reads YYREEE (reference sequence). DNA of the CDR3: TGTGCCAGCAGCTCGAAGGCGGCTAGCTCCTACGAGCAGTACTTC. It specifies CASSSKAASSYEQYF.

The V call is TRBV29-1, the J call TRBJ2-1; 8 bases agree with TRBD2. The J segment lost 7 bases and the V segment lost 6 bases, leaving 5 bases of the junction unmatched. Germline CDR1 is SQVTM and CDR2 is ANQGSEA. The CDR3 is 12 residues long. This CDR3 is CSVRLAGNEQFF. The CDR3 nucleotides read TGCAGCGTCCGCTTAGCGGGGAATGAGCAGTTCTTC.

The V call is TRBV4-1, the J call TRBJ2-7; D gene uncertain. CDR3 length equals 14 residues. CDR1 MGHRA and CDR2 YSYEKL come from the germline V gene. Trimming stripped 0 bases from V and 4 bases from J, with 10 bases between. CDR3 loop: CASSQDWLGYEQYF. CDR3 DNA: TGCGCCAGCAGCCAAGATTGGCTAGGATACGAGCAGTACTTC.

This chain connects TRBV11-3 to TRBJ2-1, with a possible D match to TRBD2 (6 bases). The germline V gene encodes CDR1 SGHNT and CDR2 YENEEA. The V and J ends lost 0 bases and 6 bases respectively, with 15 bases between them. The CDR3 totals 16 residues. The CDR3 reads CASSLDPSDYTNEQFF. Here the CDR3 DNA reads TGTGCCAGCAGCTTAGATCCTTCGGACTATACCAATGAGCAGTTCTTC.

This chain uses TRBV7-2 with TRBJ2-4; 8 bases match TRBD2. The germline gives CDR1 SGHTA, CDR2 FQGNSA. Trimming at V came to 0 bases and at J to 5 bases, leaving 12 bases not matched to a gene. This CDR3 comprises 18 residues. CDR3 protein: CASSLAGEREIGENIQYF. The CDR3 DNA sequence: TGTGCCAGCAGCTTAGCTGGAGAGCGGGAGATAGGGGAAAACATTCAGTACTTC.

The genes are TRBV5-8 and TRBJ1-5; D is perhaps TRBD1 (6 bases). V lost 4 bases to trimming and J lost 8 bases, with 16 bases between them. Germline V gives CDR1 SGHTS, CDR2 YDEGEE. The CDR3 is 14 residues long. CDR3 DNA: TGTGCCAGCAGCCGTAACAGGGCGGGGGAGCCCCAGCATTTT. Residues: CASSRNRAGEPQHF.

As DNA, the CDR3 is TGTGCCAGCAGCTGGACTAGCGGGCCTCCTATCAACATTCAGTACTTC. This gives the protein CASSWTSGPPINIQYF. The rearrangement uses TRBV7-9 and TRBJ2-4, with TRBD2 matching 11 bases. Losses at the gene ends were 4 bases for V and 7 bases for J; bases not matched to a gene: 9. The CDR3 is made up of 16 amino acids. In germline, CDR1 is SEHNR, CDR2 FQNEAQ (reference sequence).

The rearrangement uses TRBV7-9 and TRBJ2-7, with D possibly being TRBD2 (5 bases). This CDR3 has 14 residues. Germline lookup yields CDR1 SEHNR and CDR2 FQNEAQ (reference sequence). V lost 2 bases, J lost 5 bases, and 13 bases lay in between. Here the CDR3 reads CASSLSSRRNEQYF. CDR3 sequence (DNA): TGTGCCAGCAGCTTATCTTCCCGGAGGAACGAGCAGTACTTC.

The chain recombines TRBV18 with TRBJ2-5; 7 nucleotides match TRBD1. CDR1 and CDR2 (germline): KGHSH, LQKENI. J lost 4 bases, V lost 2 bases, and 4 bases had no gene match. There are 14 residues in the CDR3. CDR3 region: CASSPYDRVETQYF. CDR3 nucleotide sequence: TGTGCCAGCTCACCATACGACAGGGTAGAGACCCAGTACTTC.

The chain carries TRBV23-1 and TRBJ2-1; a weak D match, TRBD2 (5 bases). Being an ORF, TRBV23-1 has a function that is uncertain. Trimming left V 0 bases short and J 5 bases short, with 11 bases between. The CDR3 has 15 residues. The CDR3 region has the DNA TGCGCCAGCAGTCAATCTCTTCTGAGGGACAATGAGCAGTTCTTC. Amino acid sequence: CASSQSLLRDNEQFF.

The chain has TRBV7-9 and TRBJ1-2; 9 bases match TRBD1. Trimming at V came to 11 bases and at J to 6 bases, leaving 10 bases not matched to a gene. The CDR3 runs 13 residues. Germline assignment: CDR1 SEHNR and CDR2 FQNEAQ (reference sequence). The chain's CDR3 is CALRTGGADGYTF. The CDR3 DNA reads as TGTGCCTTACGAACAGGGGGCGCGGATGGCTACACCTTC. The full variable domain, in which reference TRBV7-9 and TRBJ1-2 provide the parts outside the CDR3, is DTGVSQNPRHKITKRGQNVTFRCDPISEHNRLYWYRQTLGQGPEFLTYFQNEAQLEKSRLLSDRFSAERPKGSFSTLEIQRTEQGDSAMYLCALRTGGADGYTFGSGTRLTVV.